This T cell receptor (beta chain) comes out of a study of blood T cell repertoires in COVID-19. This clone has a handful of counts. Data came from immunoSEQ multiplex PCR; TCRdb stores just in-frame clones and leaves some out. Of around 110,000 clones listed, around 88% are singletons. CDR1 and CDR2 (germline): MNHEY, SVGAGI. Trimming pared 0 bases from V and 2 bases from J, leaving 10 bases between. There are 15 residues in the CDR3. The sample taken for sequencing was peripheral blood. The TCR comes from a man aged 45-65 years with active or convalescent COVID-19. The V and J genes are TRBV6-5 and TRBJ1-1; D not resolved. CDR3 protein: CASSYSGGDNTEAFF. Written as DNA, the CDR3 is TGTGCCAGCAGTTACTCAGGAGGAGACAACACTGAAGCTTTCTTT.